The present TCR beta chain was sequenced within a study of blood T cell repertoires in COVID-19. This CDR3 spans 15 amino acids. V lost 3 bases to trimming and J lost 5 bases; unmatched junction nucleotides: 5. Germline CDR1 and CDR2: MNHNS and SASEGT. The method was immunoSEQ multiplex PCR; TCRdb's version includes in-frame clones alone and lacks a portion of them. The sample holds just under 60,000 clones, 85% to 90% seen once. The TCR comes from a man aged 60 to 75 with acute or convalescent COVID-19. The gene calls are TRBV6-1 and TRBJ1-5; 9 bases are shared with TRBD1. Sequenced input: peripheral blood. CDR3 amino acids: CASSDRGQGHQPQHF. CDR3 in DNA: TGTGCCAGCAGTGATCGGGGACAGGGACATCAGCCCCAGCATTTT.